The rows below give T cell receptor beta chains drawn from one sample of a study of T cell clonotyping in hematopoietic cell transplantation. TCRdb keeps only in-frame clones here, not all; method: immunoSEQ multiplex PCR. This sample has 3,500 to 5,500 clones, with around 96% found just once. The starting material was PBMCs, obtained 100 days after allogeneic stem cell transplant. The source of these receptors is a male patient in his 40s who had an allogeneic stem cell transplant from a related donor, so the T cells may come from the graft donor. Some clones in this sample may be carry-over from other donors' samples. Each CDR3 is given with its conserved first and last residue. D genes are given only for firm matches. Clone size, where shown, is once, few, many, or a class for clones that have expanded.

TRBJ2-7	-	TRBV30	TRBD2	TGTGCCTGGGGTCCCCGGGCGGGAGCGTTCTCCTACGAGCAGTACTTC	CAWGPRAGAFSYEQYF
TRBJ1-2	-	TRBV5-1	-	TGCGCCAGCAGCTTGGGGGAGGGGCGCGGCTACACCTTC	CASSLGEGRGYTF
TRBJ1-2	-	TRBV7-9	TRBD1	TGTGCCAGCAGCTCCCGGGACAGGGATGCCTATGGCTACACCTTC	CASSSRDRDAYGYTF
TRBJ1-1	-	TRBV4-1	-	TGCGCCAGCAGCCAAGATCTAACGACAAACACTGAAGCTTTCTTT	CASSQDLTTNTEAFF
TRBJ1-2	-	TRBV15	-	TGTGCCACCAGCAGAGTGGGAGAGGGAGGCTATGGCTACACCTTC	CATSRVGEGGYGYTF
TRBJ2-1	-	TRBV11-3	TRBD2	TGTGCCAGCAGCTTCAGCGGGATTGGCTACAATGAGCAGTTCTTC	CASSFSGIGYNEQFF
TRBJ2-5	-	TRBV10-2	-	TGCGCCAGCAGAGAGCGGTGGGAGAGGTCCCAGTACTTC	CASRERWERSQYF
TRBJ1-2	-	TRBV28	-	TGTGCCAGCAGTTGGTCGTCACACTATGGCTACACCTTC	CASSWSSHYGYTF
TRBJ2-2	once	TRBV10-1	-	TGCGCCGCCAATAGGTCCCGAAGGACCGGGGAGCTGTTTTTT	CAANRSRRTGELFF
TRBJ2-3	-	TRBV6-5	TRBD2	TGTGCCAGCAGTTACCATAGCGGGAGGGCCTCCCAATTT	CASSYHSGRASQF
TRBJ1-5	-	TRBV2	TRBD1	TGTGCCAGCAGGGGGGACAGGGGGCAGCCCCAGCATTTT	CASRGDRGQPQHF
TRBJ1-1	-	TRBV13	-	TGTGCCAGCAGCTCGATAAATGGACAGACTATGAACACTGAAGCTTTCTTT	CASSSINGQTMNTEAFF
TRBJ2-5	-	TRBV5-1	-	TGCGCCAGCAGCCCAGGTCTGGGCCAAGAGACCCAGTACTTC	CASSPGLGQETQYF
TRBJ1-4	-	TRBV5-6	-	TGTGCCAGCAGCTTGATCTGGGGAGCTAATGAAAAACTGTTTTTT	CASSLIWGANEKLFF
TRBJ2-3	once	TRBV7-6	TRBD2	TGTGCCAGCAGCTTGGCGGGAGGGAGCACAGATACGCAGTATTTT	CASSLAGGSTDTQYF
TRBJ2-5	-	TRBV5-1	TRBD2	TGCGCCAGCAGCTTGGCGGCACTAGCGGGGGGTCAAGAGACCCAGTACTTC	CASSLAALAGGQETQYF
TRBJ1-5	-	TRBV30	-	TGTGCCTGGAGCGGTAGGGCGGCGTACAATCAGCCCCAGCATTTT	CAWSGRAAYNQPQHF
TRBJ2-5	-	TRBV11-2	-	TGTGCCAGCAGCTTGAGCGAGAACTTGGCCCAGTACTTC	CASSLSENLAQYF
TRBJ1-6	-	TRBV7-3	-	TGTGCCAGCAGCTTAACCCAGGGCCCTAATTCACCCCTCCACTTT	CASSLTQGPNSPLHF
TRBJ1-6	-	TRBV11-3	-	TGTGCCAGCAGCTTTACAGTTAATTCACCCCTCCACTTT	CASSFTVNSPLHF
TRBJ2-6	-	TRBV5-1	TRBD1	TGCGCCAGCAGCTCCCTGGGGACAGGGTCAGGGGCCAACGTCCTGACTTTC	CASSSLGTGSGANVLTF
TRBJ2-5	-	TRBV5-3	TRBD1	TGTGCCAGAAGCTTAAGGGACAGAGCTCTAGGGACCCAGTACTTC	CARSLRDRALGTQYF
TRBJ2-7	-	TRBV11-2	-	TGTGCCAGCAGCTTATCCCCCACGGGGACCTACGAGCAGTACTTC	CASSLSPTGTYEQYF
TRBJ2-5	-	TRBV7-2	-	TGTGCCAGCGGCGTAGAAGAGACCCAGTACTTC	CASGVEETQYF
TRBJ2-7	-	TRBV6-5	TRBD2	TGTGCCAGCAGGGAACTAGCGGGAGCCTACGAGCAGTACTTC	CASRELAGAYEQYF
TRBJ2-3	-	TRBV20-1	-	TGCAGTGCAAAGGGGGCAGATACGCAGTATTTT	CSAKGADTQYF
TRBJ1-5	once	TRBV6-1	-	TGTGCCAGCAGTGAAGCAAGAGGGTCCTACCGCTATACTAGCAATCAGCCCCAGCATTTT	CASSEARGSYRYTSNQPQHF
TRBJ2-1	-	TRBV18	TRBD2	TGTGCCAGCTCACCCAGGACTAGCATTTACAATGAGCAGTTCTTC	CASSPRTSIYNEQFF
TRBJ2-3	-	TRBV2	-	TGTGCCAGCAGTCCCGGGATAGCGGTTACAGATACGCAGTATTTT	CASSPGIAVTDTQYF
TRBJ2-2	-	TRBV7-8	-	TGTGCCAGCAGCTTAGCGACAAACACCGGGGAGCTGTTTTTT	CASSLATNTGELFF
TRBJ2-3	-	TRBV27	-	TGTGCCAGCAGTCCCCAGGTCACAGATACGCAGTATTTT	CASSPQVTDTQYF
TRBJ1-1	once	TRBV7-9	-	TGTGCCAGCAGCTTAGCTTTCGGAAACACTGAAGCTTTCTTT	CASSLAFGNTEAFF
TRBJ1-4	-	TRBV2	-	TGTGCCAGCGCCCGGACAGCCGCAACTAATGAAAAACTGTTTTTT	CASARTAATNEKLFF
TRBJ2-1	-	TRBV27	-	TGTGCGGCCGGTCGACTTAGCTCCTACAATGAGCAGTTCTTC	CAAGRLSSYNEQFF
TRBJ2-7	-	TRBV6-5	TRBD2	TGTGCCAGCAGTCTCACTAGCGGTGGTTCCTACGAGCAGTACTTC	CASSLTSGGSYEQYF
TRBJ1-6	few	TRBV2	-	TGTGCCGCGGGACACGATAATTCACCCCTCCACTTT	CAAGHDNSPLHF
TRBJ2-7	-	TRBV11-1	-	TGTGCCAGCAGTTTAGGGTTCAACGAGCAGTACTTC	CASSLGFNEQYF
TRBJ2-3	-	TRBV4-2	TRBD2	TGTGCCAGCAGCCTAAGACTAGCGGGGAGCACAGATACGCAGTATTTT	CASSLRLAGSTDTQYF
TRBJ2-5	-	TRBV5-6	-	TGTGCCAGCAGCTCTCAGGGGAAAGAGACCCAGTACTTC	CASSSQGKETQYF
TRBJ1-4	-	TRBV7-9	TRBD1	TGTGCCAGCAGCCCCCAACAGGGGGCAGGTGAAAAACTGTTTTTT	CASSPQQGAGEKLFF
TRBJ1-2	-	TRBV10-1	-	TGCGCCAGCAGTGAGTCGAGGAGACCTAACTATGGCTACACCTTC	CASSESRRPNYGYTF
TRBJ2-2	-	TRBV5-6	-	TGTGCCAGCAGCTTGGACAGAGACGGGGAGCTGTTTTTT	CASSLDRDGELFF
TRBJ1-1	-	TRBV18	-	TGTGCCAGCTCACCAACCACGAACACTGAAGCTTTCTTT	CASSPTTNTEAFF
TRBJ1-1	-	TRBV5-1	-	TGCGCCAGCAGCTCATCCGGTATCTTGAACACTGAAGCTTTCTTT	CASSSSGILNTEAFF
TRBJ1-1	-	TRBV5-4	TRBD1	TGTGCCAGCAGCCCAACCGGCAGGGGGCAGAACACTGAAGCTTTCTTT	CASSPTGRGQNTEAFF
TRBJ1-5	-	TRBV5-6	-	TGTGCCAGCAGCTTGGGGGGTTTCAGCAATCAGCCCCAGCATTTT	CASSLGGFSNQPQHF
TRBJ2-7	-	TRBV5-6	-	TGTGCCAGCAGCTCGAGCTGGGGCGAGCAGTACTTC	CASSSSWGEQYF
TRBJ1-6	-	TRBV27	-	TGTGCCAGCAGTCCCGGACAGAGCTCCTATAATTCACCCCTCCACTTT	CASSPGQSSYNSPLHF
TRBJ1-2	-	TRBV5-1	TRBD1	TGCGCCAGCAGCTTGGGGACAGGGGTTCATGGCTACACCTTC	CASSLGTGVHGYTF
TRBJ2-5	-	TRBV28	-	TGTGCCAGCAGCCCCCTCGGTATAGAAGAGACCCAGTACTTC	CASSPLGIEETQYF
TRBJ1-5	-	TRBV7-2	-	TGTGCCAGCAGCTTGGAAAGGAGGGGCAATCAGCCCCAGCATTTT	CASSLERRGNQPQHF
TRBJ2-2	once	TRBV30	-	TGTGCCTGGAGCCTATCGTTAGGGGAGCTGTTTTTT	CAWSLSLGELFF
TRBJ2-7	-	TRBV9	TRBD2	TGTGCCAGCAGCGTAGCGGGGGGTTCCGAGCAGTACTTC	CASSVAGGSEQYF
TRBJ2-7	-	TRBV5-6	-	TGTGCCAGCAGCTTGGTTGACGAGCAGTACTTC	CASSLVDEQYF
TRBJ1-1	-	TRBV6-1	TRBD1	TGTGCCAGCAGGACCCGGGACAGGGAGAACACTGAAGCTTTCTTT	CASRTRDRENTEAFF